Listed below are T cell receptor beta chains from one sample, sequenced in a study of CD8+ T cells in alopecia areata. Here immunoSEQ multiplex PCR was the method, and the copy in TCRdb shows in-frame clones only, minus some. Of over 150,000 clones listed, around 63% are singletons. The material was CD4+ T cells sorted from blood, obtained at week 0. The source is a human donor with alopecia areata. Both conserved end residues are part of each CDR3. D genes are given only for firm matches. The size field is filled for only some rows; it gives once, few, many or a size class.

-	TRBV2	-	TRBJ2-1	CASSRDREQFF	TGTGCCAGCAGTCGGGACCGTGAGCAGTTCTTC
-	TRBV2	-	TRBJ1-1	CASRGIQGFGEAFF	TGTGCCAGCAGGGGTATTCAGGGATTTGGTGAAGCTTTCTTT
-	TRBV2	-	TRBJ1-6	CASSGKLDSPLHF	TGTGCCAGCTCGGGGAAATTGGATTCACCCCTCCACTTT
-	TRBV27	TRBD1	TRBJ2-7	CASRTRQGPGEQYF	TGTGCCAGCAGAACGAGACAGGGGCCCGGGGAGCAGTACTTC
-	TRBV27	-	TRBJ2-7	CASSLSASPAYEQYF	TGTGCCAGCAGTTTATCGGCAAGTCCCGCCTACGAGCAGTACTTC
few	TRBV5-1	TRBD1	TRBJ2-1	CASTPGQDNEQFF	TGCGCCAGCACCCCGGGACAGGACAATGAGCAGTTCTTC
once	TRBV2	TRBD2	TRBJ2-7	CASSELSGGPSYEQYF	TGTGCCAGCAGTGAACTTAGCGGGGGGCCCTCCTACGAGCAGTACTTC
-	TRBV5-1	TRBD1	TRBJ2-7	CASSLQGEQYF	TGCGCCAGCAGCTTACAGGGGGAGCAGTACTTC
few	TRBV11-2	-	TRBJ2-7	CASSLSRVSQYF	TGTGCCAGCAGCTTATCCCGGGTATCGCAGTACTTC
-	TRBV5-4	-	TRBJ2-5	CASSSTGSGETQYF	TGTGCCAGCAGCTCCACAGGTTCAGGAGAGACCCAGTACTTC
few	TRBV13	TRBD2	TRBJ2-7	CASSMRTSGYPYEQYF	TGTGCCAGCAGCATGCGGACTAGCGGATACCCCTACGAGCAGTACTTC
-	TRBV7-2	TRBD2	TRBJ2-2	CASRFNSGAGELFF	TGTGCCAGCAGATTCAATAGCGGGGCCGGGGAGCTGTTTTTT
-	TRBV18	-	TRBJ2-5	CASSPDQIASKETQYF	TGTGCCAGCTCACCAGATCAGATAGCGTCGAAGGAGACCCAGTACTTC
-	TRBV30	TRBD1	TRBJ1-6	CAWTLRGQSPSPLHF	TGTGCCTGGACCCTAAGGGGACAGTCACCTTCACCCCTCCACTTT
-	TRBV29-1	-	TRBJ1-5	CSVELGEGQPQHF	TGCAGCGTTGAACTGGGGGAAGGTCAGCCCCAGCATTTT
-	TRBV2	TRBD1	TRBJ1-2	CASNPETGVLGGYTF	TGTGCCAGCAACCCCGAGACAGGGGTTTTAGGTGGCTACACCTTC
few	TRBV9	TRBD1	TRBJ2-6	CASSVHRGSGANVLTF	TGTGCCAGCAGCGTCCACAGGGGCTCTGGGGCCAACGTCCTGACTTTC
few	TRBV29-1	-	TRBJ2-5	CSVETGPRETQYF	TGCAGCGTTGAGACAGGCCCACGGGAGACCCAGTACTTC
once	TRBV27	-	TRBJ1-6	CASRYTSYNSPLHF	TGTGCCAGCAGGTACACCTCCTATAATTCACCCCTCCACTTT
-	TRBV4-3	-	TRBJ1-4	CASSPSRGAREKLFF	TGCGCCAGCAGCCCCTCGAGGGGGGCGAGGGAAAAACTGTTTTTT
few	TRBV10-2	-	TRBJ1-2	CASSERTDYGYTF	TGCGCCAGCAGTGAAAGGACAGATTATGGCTACACCTTC
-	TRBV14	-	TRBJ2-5	CASSHGQETQYF	TGTGCCAGCAGCCATGGTCAAGAGACCCAGTACTTC
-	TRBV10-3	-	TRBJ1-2	CAISGGQTGDGYTF	TGTGCCATCAGTGGCGGACAGACGGGCGATGGCTACACCTTC
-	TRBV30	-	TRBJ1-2	CAWSVDIKMGFF	TGTGCCTGGAGCGTGGACATCAAAATGGGCTTCTTC
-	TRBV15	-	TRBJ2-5	CATSRGLNQETQYF	TGTGCCACCAGCAGGGGCCTGAACCAAGAGACCCAGTACTTC
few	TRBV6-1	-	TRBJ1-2	CASSEQGRVSGYTF	TGTGCCAGCAGTGAACAGGGCAGGGTTTCTGGCTACACCTTC
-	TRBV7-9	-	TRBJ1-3	CASSRDRNTIYF	TGTGCCAGCAGCCGTGACAGGAACACCATATATTTT
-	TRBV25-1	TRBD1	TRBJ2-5	CASHTGTAWETQYF	TGTGCCAGCCACACCGGGACAGCCTGGGAGACCCAGTACTTC
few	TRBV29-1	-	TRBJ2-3	CSVELSSVATSTDTQYF	TGCAGCGTTGAACTGTCGTCGGTAGCCACATCCACAGATACGCAGTATTTT
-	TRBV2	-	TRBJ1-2	CASSEFPGSANYGYTF	TGTGCCAGCAGTGAATTCCCAGGCTCAGCTAACTATGGCTACACCTTC
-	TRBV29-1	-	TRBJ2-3	CSVARGQGDTQYF	TGCAGCGTGGCCCGGGGACAAGGGGATACGCAGTATTTT
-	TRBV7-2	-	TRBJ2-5	CASSPKETQYF	TGTGCCAGCAGCCCAAAAGAGACCCAGTACTTC
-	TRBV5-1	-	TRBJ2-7	CASSLGRSSYEQYF	TGCGCCAGCAGCTTGGGACGGTCGTCCTACGAGCAGTACTTC
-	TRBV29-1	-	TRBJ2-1	CSVAAYRAYNEQFF	TGCAGCGTCGCAGCGTACAGGGCCTACAATGAGCAGTTCTTC
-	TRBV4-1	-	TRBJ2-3	CASSQAISEYTQYF	TGCGCCAGCAGCCAAGCCATATCGGAGTATACGCAGTATTTT
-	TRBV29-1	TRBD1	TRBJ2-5	CSVTDRVNGETQYF	TGCAGCGTTACGGACAGGGTCAACGGAGAGACCCAGTACTTC
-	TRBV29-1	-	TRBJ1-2	CSTGKSDGYTF	TGCAGCACCGGAAAAAGCGATGGCTACACCTTC
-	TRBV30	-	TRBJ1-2	CAWSVPRAYGYTF	TGTGCCTGGAGTGTACCTAGGGCCTATGGCTACACCTTC
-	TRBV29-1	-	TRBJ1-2	CSVRSGAGGYTF	TGCAGCGTTCGTTCAGGGGCGGGAGGCTACACCTTC
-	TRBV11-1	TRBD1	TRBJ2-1	CASSFTTGQGSFTEQFF	TGTGCCAGCAGCTTTACTACGGGACAGGGGTCGTTTACTGAGCAGTTCTTC
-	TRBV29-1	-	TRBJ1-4	CSVVTNREKLFF	TGCAGCGTTGTGACAAATCGAGAAAAACTGTTTTTT
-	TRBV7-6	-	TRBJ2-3	CASSGGVGGTDTQYF	TGTGCCAGCAGCGGCGGAGTCGGGGGCACAGATACGCAGTATTTT